A single sample is the source of the 29 T cell receptor beta chains below, sequenced in a study of T cell repertoires in aging, cancer and after chemotherapy. TRB rearrangements spanning V, D and J were amplified using mixed TRB-A/B primers. From the multiplex PCR reads, TCRdb called clonotypes with MiXCR, one entry per CDR3 protein. The sample has thousands of distinct CDR3 sequences; roughly 24% are singletons. Peripheral blood genomic DNA, not sorted cells or RNA, was the template. Sample: blood. All receptors come from a human donor in good health.

The chain has TRBV19 and TRBJ2-2; the D gene is possibly TRBD2 (6 bases). The germline V gene encodes CDR1 LNHDA and CDR2 SQIVND (reference sequence). The V end was cut by 5 bases, the J end by 4 bases, with 20 bases between. The CDR3 has 17 residues. The CDR3 sequence is CASSSGHRRGSTGELFF. In DNA, the CDR3 is TGTGCCAGTAGTTCTGGCCACCGGAGGGGTTCCACCGGGGAGCTGTTTTTT.

The J gene is TRBJ2-1, the V gene TRBV5-1; 10 bases map to TRBD1. The CDR3 extends over 15 amino acids. V was clipped by 6 bases and J by 4 bases; unmatched bases: 7. Germline assignment: CDR1 SGHRS and CDR2 YFSETQ. CDR3 protein: CASIDPDRGYNEQFF. The CDR3, as DNA: TGCGCCAGCATCGACCCGGACAGGGGGTACAATGAGCAGTTCTTC.

The gene calls are TRBV10-3 and TRBJ2-7; D assignment may be TRBD1 or TRBD2 (5 bases each). The CDR3 has 15 residues. Germline values: CDR1 ENHRY, CDR2 SYGVKD. Trimming removed 0 bases at V and 0 bases at J, with 9 bases between. CDR3 sequence reads: CAISESSGTSYEQYF. CDR3 coding DNA: TGTGCCATCAGTGAGTCGTCGGGGACCTCCTACGAGCAGTACTTC.

CDR3 protein: CASRRSYLAGGDTDTQYF. The CDR3, as DNA: TGTGCCAGCAGGAGAAGCTATCTAGCGGGAGGAGATACAGATACGCAGTATTTT. The chain has TRBV7-9 and TRBJ2-3; 11 bases agree with TRBD2. Germline V lookup: CDR1 SEHNR, CDR2 FQNEAQ (reference sequence). V was clipped by 6 bases and J by 3 bases; unmatched bases: 14. This CDR3 region has 18 residues.

This clonotype is termed medium-sized. The rearrangement links TRBV18 to TRBJ2-7; D is ambiguous. CDR1 is KGHSH, CDR2 LQKENI, per germline. CDR3 length: 14 amino acids. Trimming pared 3 bases from V and 2 bases from J, leaving 11 bases between. The CDR3 is CASSPGSVTYEQYF. The CDR3 DNA reads TGTGCCAGCTCACCGGGCAGCGTCACCTACGAGCAGTACTTC.

V is TRBV7-6 and J is TRBJ2-4, with 9 bases aligning to TRBD1. J lost 4 bases, V lost 1 base, and 8 bases had no gene match. Per germline, CDR1 SGHVS and CDR2 FNYEAQ. The CDR3 spans 17 residues. The CDR3 loop reads CASSLEGFGTGKNIQYF. As DNA, the CDR3 is TGTGCCAGCAGCTTAGAAGGTTTCGGGACAGGGAAAAACATTCAGTACTTC.

The genes are TRBV6-5 and TRBJ2-3; D is unresolved. The CDR3 contains 15 residues. V was shortened by 7 bases and J by 0 bases, with 14 bases between the two germline ends. Germline V gene data show CDR1 as MNHEY and CDR2 as SVGAGI. CDR3: CASILDGHSTDTQYF. The CDR3 nucleotides are TGTGCCAGCATTCTGGATGGGCATAGCACAGATACGCAGTATTTT.

The chain carries TRBV28 and TRBJ2-5, with 12 bases identical to TRBD2. The DNA end is a closer match to TRBJ2-7, so the J assignment may be wrong. This CDR3 region has 24 residues. The V gene's germline CDR1 is MDHEN and CDR2 SYDVKM. CDR3 sequence: CASSYSPPWGLAGPPGEGAYEQYF. CDR3 in DNA: TGTGCCAGCAGTTACTCACCCCCATGGGGACTAGCGGGCCCCCCCGGAGAAGGCGCCTACGAGCAGTACTTC.

This clonotype was seen a single time. The chain joins TRBV28 to TRBJ2-3; a possible D gene is TRBD2 (6 bases). The CDR3 runs 14 residues. The germline V gene encodes CDR1 MDHEN and CDR2 SYDVKM. Trimming took off 5 bases at V and 4 bases at J, with 13 bases between the two ends. The CDR3 DNA is TGTGCCAGCAGTCTGCCTACTAGCTCAGATACGCAGTATTTT. Protein: CASSLPTSSDTQYF.

The chain is built from TRBV20-1 and TRBJ2-1; 13 bases agree with TRBD2. CDR1 and CDR2 (germline): DFQATT, SNEGSKA (reference sequence). This CDR3 has 13 amino acids. The CDR3 region is CRARLAGGHEQFF. The CDR3 DNA follows: TGCAGGGCTCGACTAGCGGGAGGCCATGAGCAGTTCTTC.

V and J are TRBV19 and TRBJ2-3; D might be TRBD2 (6 bases). The CDR3 consists of 15 residues. V was cut by 5 bases and J by 4 bases, with 16 bases left in between. CDR1 and CDR2 (germline): LNHDA, SQIVND (reference sequence). The CDR3 DNA sequence: TGTGCCAGTAGTCACGGGACTCGCAATTCAGATACGCAGTATTTT. Translating it yields CASSHGTRNSDTQYF.

This clonotype has only one observation. The V call is TRBV7-2, the J call TRBJ2-5; 9 bases match TRBD2. The CDR3 sequence is 14 residues long. Per the germline V gene, CDR1 is SGHTA and CDR2 is FQGNSA. V shed 5 bases, J shed 5 bases, and the junction held 6 bases outside the gene matches. CDR3 amino acids: CASSRSGSRETQYF. The CDR3 DNA is TGTGCCAGCAGCCGTAGCGGGAGCAGGGAGACCCAGTACTTC.

This clonotype occurred a few times. CDR3 sequence reads: CAISPGLQETQYF. Written as DNA, the CDR3 is TGTGCCATCAGTCCGGGACTCCAAGAGACCCAGTACTTC. The J gene is TRBJ2-5, the V gene TRBV10-3; perhaps TRBD2 as D (6 bases). Germline V gives CDR1 ENHRY, CDR2 SYGVKD. The CDR3 totals 13 residues. Between the trimmed V and J ends, which lost 5 bases and 1 base, there was a span of 8 bases.

This clonotype is termed medium-sized (0.01 to 0.1%). The rearrangement joins TRBV7-2 to TRBJ2-7, with TRBD2 matching over 11 bases. V shed 2 bases and J 7 bases; nucleotides not matched to a gene: 10. Germline CDR1 and CDR2: SGHTA and FQGNSA. The CDR3 length is 16 residues. CDR3 sequence reads: CASSLLTTSGAREQYF. CDR3 sequence (DNA): TGTGCCAGCAGCTTACTGACGACTAGCGGGGCAAGGGAGCAGTACTTC.

V gene TRBV20-1 combines with J gene TRBJ2-3, with TRBD2 as a possible D gene (6 bases). V shed 1 base and J shed 1 base, with 12 bases lying between them. This CDR3 region has 15 residues. Per germline, CDR1 DFQATT and CDR2 SNEGSKA (reference sequence). The CDR3 region has the DNA TGCAGTGCTAGAGGCGGGTCTAGCGGCACAGATACGCAGTATTTT. It is translated as CSARGGSSGTDTQYF.

Of note for this clonotype: This may stem from a read error, because a much larger clone lies one nucleotide away. The chain links TRBV6-1 to TRBJ2-2, with a possible D match to TRBD2 (6 bases). Germline V gene sequence: CDR1 MNHNS, CDR2 SASEGT. The CDR3 has 14 residues. Trimming pared 4 bases from V and 3 bases from J, leaving 9 bases between. The CDR3 DNA reads as TGTGCCAGCAGTGGCGGGACTGACACCGGGGAGCTGTTTTTT. It specifies CASSGGTDTGELFF.

By frequency in the sample, this clonotype is medium-sized. V is TRBV19 and J is TRBJ2-1, with 7 bases lining up with TRBD2. The CDR3 extends over 13 amino acids. The V gene's germline CDR1 is LNHDA and CDR2 SQIVND (reference sequence). After removal of 3 bases from V and 7 bases from J, the junction contained 3 bases not matched to a gene. In DNA form, the CDR3 reads TGTGCCAGTAGTATTAGGCGGGAGAATGAGCAGTTCTTC. It specifies CASSIRRENEQFF. Full variable domain (remainder filled in from reference TRBV19 and TRBJ2-1): DGGITQSPKYLFRKEGQNVTLSCEQNLNHDAMYWYRQDPGQGLRLIYYSQIVNDFQKGDIAEGYSVSREKKESFPLTVTSAQKNPTAFYLCASSIRRENEQFFGPGTRLTVL.

Sample share makes this clonotype medium-sized. V usage is TRBV6-5 and J usage is TRBJ2-3, with D maybe TRBD1 (6 bases). Trimming pared 2 bases from V and 0 bases from J, leaving 9 bases between. The germline V gene encodes CDR1 MNHEY and CDR2 SVGAGI. The CDR3 loop spans 15 amino acids. The CDR3 here is CASSYEGVSTDTQYF. The CDR3 nucleotides are TGTGCCAGCAGTTACGAGGGGGTCAGCACAGATACGCAGTATTTT.

V and J are TRBV7-9 and TRBJ2-1; the D is unclear. V was clipped by 5 bases and J by 9 bases, with 20 bases between them. The CDR3 consists of 15 residues. The germline V gene has CDR1 SEHNR and CDR2 FQNEAQ (reference sequence). The CDR3 protein is CASSPRPLSWFEQFF. The CDR3, as DNA: TGTGCCAGCAGCCCCCGCCCCCTGAGTTGGTTTGAGCAGTTCTTC. The variable domain in full, with the rest retrieved from reference TRBV7-9 and TRBJ2-1, is DTGVSQNPRHKITKRGQNVTFRCDPISEHNRLYWYRQTLGQGPEFLTYFQNEAQLEKSRLLSDRFSAERPKGSFSTLEIQRTEQGDSAMYLCASSPRPLSWFEQFFGPGTRLTVL.

About this clonotype: A junction boundary mismatches the germline segment, possibly from a read error. This chain uses TRBV7-9 with TRBJ2-1; D is unclear. The germline CDR1 and CDR2 sequences are SEHNR and FQNEAQ (reference sequence). The CDR3 is made up of 17 amino acids. CDR3: CASSTTWSAISYNERFF. For the CDR3, the DNA is TGTGCCAGCAGCACCACGTGGTCTGCCATCTCCTACAATGAGCGGTTCTTC.

The V gene is TRBV27, the J gene TRBJ2-3, with 11 positions matching TRBD2. V lost 6 bases and J lost 0; bases outside the gene matches: 11. The CDR3 totals 18 residues. Germline V gives CDR1 MNHEY, CDR2 SMNVEV (reference sequence). CDR3: CASRRAGLAVYSTDTQYF. The CDR3 DNA follows: TGTGCCAGCAGAAGAGCGGGACTAGCGGTCTACAGCACAGATACGCAGTATTTT.

In its sample, this clonotype is medium-sized (0.01 to 0.1%). This rearrangement joins TRBV29-1 to TRBJ2-1; no reliable D call. V shed 0 bases and J shed 9 bases, with 0 bases lying between them. The CDR3 spans 9 residues. The germline V gene has CDR1 SQVTM and CDR2 ANQGSEA. This CDR3 reads CSVEDEQFF. DNA of the CDR3: TGCAGCGTTGAAGATGAGCAGTTCTTC.

Sample share makes this clonotype medium-sized. This CDR3 reads CASSRRDTFYEQYF. In nucleotides, the CDR3 is TGTGCCAGCAGCCGCCGCGACACTTTCTACGAGCAGTACTTC. This rearrangement joins TRBV13 to TRBJ2-7; no definite D call. Deletions cut 5 bases from V and 3 bases from J, with 14 bases between. Looked up from germline, CDR1 is PRHDT and CDR2 is FYEKMQ (reference sequence). This CDR3 is 14 amino acids long.

Sample share makes this clonotype medium-sized. The chain carries TRBV7-2 and TRBJ2-3; D unresolved. The germline CDR1 and CDR2 sequences are SGHTA and FQGNSA. The CDR3 has 13 residues. Trimming shortened V by 3 bases and J by 5 bases, and 9 bases separated the two germline ends. Here the CDR3 DNA reads TGTGCCAGCAGCTTTGATCGTCGAGATACGCAGTATTTT. Amino acids: CASSFDRRDTQYF.

This clonotype ranks as medium-sized. The rearrangement uses TRBV12-3 or TRBV12-4 and TRBJ2-7; a weak D match, TRBD1 (5 bases). V was pared by 5 bases and J by 1 base, with 12 bases between. CDR3 length equals 14 residues. The CDR3 DNA reads as TGTGCCAGCAGTCCCAACAGGAGATCCTACGAGCAGTACTTC. This codes for CASSPNRRSYEQYF.

The chain uses TRBV28 and TRBJ2-1; D ambiguous. V lost 2 bases to trimming and J lost 0 bases, with 14 bases between them. Germline V gene sequence: CDR1 MDHEN, CDR2 SYDVKM. The CDR3 is made up of 17 amino acids. Written as DNA, the CDR3 is TGTGCCAGCAGTTTAGGTGGTAGTAAGAGCTCCTACAATGAGCAGTTCTTC. This encodes CASSLGGSKSSYNEQFF. Using reference TRBV28 and TRBJ2-1 for the parts outside the CDR3, the full variable domain is DVKVTQSSRYLVKRTGEKVFLECVQDMDHENMFWYRQDPGLGLRLIYFSYDVKMKEKGDIPEGYSVSREKKERFSLILESASTNQTSMYLCASSLGGSKSSYNEQFFGPGTRLTVL.

The chain links TRBV23-1 to TRBJ2-1, with no clear D. TRBV23-1 is classed as an ORF, of uncertain function. This CDR3 is built from 12 residues. The germline V and J ends were trimmed by 6 bases and 6 bases, with 9 bases remaining between them. CDR3 coding DNA: TGCGCCAGCAGGGGCCCAGCCAATGAGCAGTTCTTC. As protein: CASRGPANEQFF.

This clonotype was seen a few times. The V and J genes are TRBV27 and TRBJ2-3; D is uncertain. Between the trimmed V and J ends, which lost 6 bases and 0 bases, there was a span of 13 bases. Germline lookup yields CDR1 MNHEY and CDR2 SMNVEV (reference sequence). This CDR3 has 15 amino acids. CDR3 nucleotide sequence: TGTGCCAGCAGCGTTACGCGTGCTAGCACAGATACGCAGTATTTT. Encoded protein: CASSVTRASTDTQYF.

This clonotype occurred once. V gene TRBV28 combines with J gene TRBJ2-6; 10 bases map to TRBD1. J gave up 0 bases and V 3 bases, and 2 bases lay outside the gene matches. The germline V gene has CDR1 MDHEN and CDR2 SYDVKM. The length of the CDR3 is 17 residues. This CDR3 reads CASSFDRGHSGANVLTF. The DNA for the CDR3 is TGTGCCAGCAGTTTCGACAGGGGGCACTCTGGGGCCAACGTCCTGACTTTC.